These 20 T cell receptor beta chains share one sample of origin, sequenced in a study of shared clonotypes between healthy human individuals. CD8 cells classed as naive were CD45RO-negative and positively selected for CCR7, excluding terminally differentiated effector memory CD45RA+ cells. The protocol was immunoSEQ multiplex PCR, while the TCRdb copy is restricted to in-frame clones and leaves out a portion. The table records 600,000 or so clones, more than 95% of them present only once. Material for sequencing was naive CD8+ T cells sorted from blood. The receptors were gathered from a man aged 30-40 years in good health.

This CDR3 reads CASSPFAFPTNEKLFF. The CDR3 DNA sequence: TGTGCCAGCAGCCCATTTGCGTTTCCAACTAATGAAAAACTGTTTTTT. V usage is TRBV7-6 and J usage is TRBJ1-4; D remains ambiguous. With 5 bases removed from V and 0 bases from J, the gap between germline ends came to 13 bases. The CDR3 loop spans 16 amino acids. Germline loops: CDR1 SGHVS, CDR2 FNYEAQ.

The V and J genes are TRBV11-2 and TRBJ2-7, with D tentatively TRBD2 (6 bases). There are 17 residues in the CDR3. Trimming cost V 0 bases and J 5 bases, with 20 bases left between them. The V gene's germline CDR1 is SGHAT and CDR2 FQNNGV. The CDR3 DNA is TGTGCCAGCAGCTTAGATCCCCGTCTCGGGAGCCACGACGAGCAGTACTTC. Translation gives CASSLDPRLGSHDEQYF.

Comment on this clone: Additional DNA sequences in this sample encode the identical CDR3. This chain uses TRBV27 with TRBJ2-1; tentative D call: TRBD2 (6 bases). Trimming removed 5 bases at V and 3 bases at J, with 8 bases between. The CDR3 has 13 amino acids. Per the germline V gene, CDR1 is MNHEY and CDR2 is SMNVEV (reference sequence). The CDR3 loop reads CASSPGLYNEQFF. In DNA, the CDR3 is TGTGCCAGCAGTCCGGGACTCTACAATGAGCAGTTCTTC.

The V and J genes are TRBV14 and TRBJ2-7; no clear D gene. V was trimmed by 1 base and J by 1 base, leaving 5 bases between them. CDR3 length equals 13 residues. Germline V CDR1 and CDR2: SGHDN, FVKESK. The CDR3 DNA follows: TGTGCCAGCAGCCAAGTACTTTCCTACGAGCAGTACTTC. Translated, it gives CASSQVLSYEQYF. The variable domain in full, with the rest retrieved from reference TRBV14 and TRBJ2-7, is EAGVTQFPSHSVIEKGQTVTLRCDPISGHDNLYWYRRVMGKEIKFLLHFVKESKQDESGMPNNRFLAERTGGTYSTLKVQPAELEDSGVYFCASSQVLSYEQYFGPGTRLTVT.

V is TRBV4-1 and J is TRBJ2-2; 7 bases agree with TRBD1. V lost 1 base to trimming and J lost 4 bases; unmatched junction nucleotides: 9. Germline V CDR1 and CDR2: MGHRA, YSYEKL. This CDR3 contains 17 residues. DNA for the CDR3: TGCGCCAGCAGCCAAGCCCTCGGGACAGTCCTCACCGGGGAGCTGTTTTTT. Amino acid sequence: CASSQALGTVLTGELFF.

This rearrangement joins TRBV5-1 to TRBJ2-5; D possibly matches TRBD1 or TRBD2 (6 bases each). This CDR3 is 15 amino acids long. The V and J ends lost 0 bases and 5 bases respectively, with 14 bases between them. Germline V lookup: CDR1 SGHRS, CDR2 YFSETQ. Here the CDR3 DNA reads TGCGCCAGCAGCTTGGCCTATAGGGGGGAGGAGACCCAGTACTTC. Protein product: CASSLAYRGEETQYF.

The DNA of the CDR3 is TGCGCCAGCAGCCAAAGGGCCCCCAACAGGGTCTACGGAGGAACAACTAATGAAAAACTGTTTTTT. Encoded protein: CASSQRAPNRVYGGTTNEKLFF. V usage is TRBV4-3 and J usage is TRBJ1-4; D perhaps matches TRBD1 (6 bases). Deletions cut 2 bases from V and 0 bases from J, with 28 bases between. This CDR3 is 22 amino acids long. Per germline, CDR1 LGHNA and CDR2 YSLEER.

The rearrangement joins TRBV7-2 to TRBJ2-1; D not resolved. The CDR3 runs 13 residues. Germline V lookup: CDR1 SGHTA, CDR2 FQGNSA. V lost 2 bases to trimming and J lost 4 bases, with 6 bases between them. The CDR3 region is CASSLMDYNEQFF. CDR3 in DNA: TGTGCCAGCAGCTTAATGGATTACAATGAGCAGTTCTTC.

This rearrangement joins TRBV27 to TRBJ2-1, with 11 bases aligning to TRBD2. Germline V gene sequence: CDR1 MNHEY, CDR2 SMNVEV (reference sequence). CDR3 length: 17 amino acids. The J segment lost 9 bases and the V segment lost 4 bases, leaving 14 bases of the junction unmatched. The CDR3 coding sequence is TGTGCCAGCAGTTCGCCTCGCACTAGCGGGAGATCGGGTGAGCAGTTCTTC. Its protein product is CASSSPRTSGRSGEQFF.

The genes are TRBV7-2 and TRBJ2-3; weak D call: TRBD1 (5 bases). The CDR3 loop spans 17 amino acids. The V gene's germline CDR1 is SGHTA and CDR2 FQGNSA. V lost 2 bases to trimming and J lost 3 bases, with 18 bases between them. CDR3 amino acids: CASSLKGSRWGTDTQYF. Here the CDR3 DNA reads TGTGCCAGCAGCTTAAAGGGGTCAAGGTGGGGTACAGATACGCAGTATTTT.

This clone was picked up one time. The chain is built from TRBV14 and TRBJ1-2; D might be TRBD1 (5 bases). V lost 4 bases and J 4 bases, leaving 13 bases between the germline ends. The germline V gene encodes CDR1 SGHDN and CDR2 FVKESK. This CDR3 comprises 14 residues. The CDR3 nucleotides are TGTGCCAGCAGCCTGCAGGGCGCGGGCTATGGCTACACCTTC. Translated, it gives CASSLQGAGYGYTF.

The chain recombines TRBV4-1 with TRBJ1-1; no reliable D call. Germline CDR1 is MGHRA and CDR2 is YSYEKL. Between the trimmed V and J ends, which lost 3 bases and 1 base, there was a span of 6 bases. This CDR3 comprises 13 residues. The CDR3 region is CASSQTENTEAFF. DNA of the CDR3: TGCGCCAGCAGCCAGACGGAGAACACTGAAGCTTTCTTT.

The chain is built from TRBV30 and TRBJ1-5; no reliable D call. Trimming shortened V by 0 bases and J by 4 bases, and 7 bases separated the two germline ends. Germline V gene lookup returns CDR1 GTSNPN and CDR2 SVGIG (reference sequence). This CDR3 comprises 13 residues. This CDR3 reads CAWSVLWNQPQHF. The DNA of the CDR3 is TGTGCCTGGAGTGTACTGTGGAATCAGCCCCAGCATTTT.

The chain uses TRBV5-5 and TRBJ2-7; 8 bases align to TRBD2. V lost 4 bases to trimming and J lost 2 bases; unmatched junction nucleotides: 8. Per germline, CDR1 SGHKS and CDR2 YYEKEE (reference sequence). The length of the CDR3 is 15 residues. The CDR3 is CASSLAGGYTYEQYF. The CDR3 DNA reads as TGTGCCAGCAGCCTGGCGGGGGGATACACCTACGAGCAGTACTTC.

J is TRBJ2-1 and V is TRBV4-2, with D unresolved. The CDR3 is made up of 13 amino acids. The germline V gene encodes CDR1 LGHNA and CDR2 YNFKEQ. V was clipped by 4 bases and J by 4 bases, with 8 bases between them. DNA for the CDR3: TGTGCCAGCAGCCCTCTCCTGTACAATGAGCAGTTCTTC. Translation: CASSPLLYNEQFF.

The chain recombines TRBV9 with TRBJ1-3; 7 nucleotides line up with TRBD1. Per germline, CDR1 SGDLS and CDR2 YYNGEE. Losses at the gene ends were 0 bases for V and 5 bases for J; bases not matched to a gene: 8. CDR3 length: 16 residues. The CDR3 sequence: CASSVEGQTARNTIYF. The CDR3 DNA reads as TGTGCCAGCAGCGTAGAGGGACAGACGGCGCGAAACACCATATATTTT.

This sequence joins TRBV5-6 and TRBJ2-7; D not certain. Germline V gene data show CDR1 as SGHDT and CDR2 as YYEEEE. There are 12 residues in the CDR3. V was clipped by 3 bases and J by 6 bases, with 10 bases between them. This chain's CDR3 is CASSSGAREQYF. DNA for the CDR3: TGTGCCAGCAGCTCAGGTGCTCGCGAGCAGTACTTC.

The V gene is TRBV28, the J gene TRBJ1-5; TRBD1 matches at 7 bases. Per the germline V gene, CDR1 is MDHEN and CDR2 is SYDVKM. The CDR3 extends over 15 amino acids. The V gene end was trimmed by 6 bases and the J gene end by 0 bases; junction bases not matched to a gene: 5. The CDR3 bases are TGTGCCAGCAGGCGACAGGGAAATAGCAATCAGCCCCAGCATTTT. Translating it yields CASRRQGNSNQPQHF. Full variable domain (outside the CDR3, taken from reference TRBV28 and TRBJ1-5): DVKVTQSSRYLVKRTGEKVFLECVQDMDHENMFWYRQDPGLGLRLIYFSYDVKMKEKGDIPEGYSVSREKKERFSLILESASTNQTSMYLCASRRQGNSNQPQHFGDGTRLSIL.

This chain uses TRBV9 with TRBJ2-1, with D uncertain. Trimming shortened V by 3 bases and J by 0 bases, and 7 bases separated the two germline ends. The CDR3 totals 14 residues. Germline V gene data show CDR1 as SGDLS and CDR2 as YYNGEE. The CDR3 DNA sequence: TGTGCCAGCAGCGCCGTAAGCTCCTACAATGAGCAGTTCTTC. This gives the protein CASSAVSSYNEQFF.

CDR3 protein: CASSDPSGRNEQYF. For the CDR3, the DNA is TGTGCCAGCAGTGATCCTAGCGGGAGAAACGAGCAGTACTTC. V and J are TRBV6-1 and TRBJ2-7; 10 positions match TRBD2. Trimming at V came to 3 bases and at J to 5 bases, leaving 4 bases not matched to a gene. Germline V gene data show CDR1 as MNHNS and CDR2 as SASEGT. The CDR3 covers 14 residues.